This T cell receptor (beta chain) was sequenced in a study of T cell clonality in common variable immunodeficiency. CDR1 and CDR2 from the germline V gene are SGHNT and YENEEA. The CDR3 covers 15 residues. Trimming at V came to 1 base and at J to 6 bases, leaving 0 bases not matched to a gene. CVID and control samples used equivalent genomic DNA input. The data were produced by immunoSEQ multiplex PCR, yet TCRdb's version contains in-frame clones alone and is incomplete. This repertoire holds 35,000 to 50,000 clones, and none appear only once. This clone came up many times. Its specificity is not known. With the read ending 3 residues before the CDR3 end, the germline J gene is used to fill in that end. Caucasian heritage predominated among both patients and controls. General study results and limits: CVID patient heterogeneity limited repertoire-clinical complication correlations. CVID subjects shared fewer TCRbeta clones than healthy controls did.

This chain connects TRBV11-3 to TRBJ2-1; 13 bases line up with TRBD2. The clonotype was recovered from a person aged 18 to 70 in good health. Sequenced: peripheral blood mononuclear cells. The covered CDR3 bases are TGTGCCAGCAGCTTAGGGACTAGCGGGAGCAATGAG. As protein: CASSLGTSGSNE. The full CDR3 protein reads CASSLGTSGSNEQFF.